The 9 T cell receptor beta chains reported below all come from one sample, sequenced in a study of T-cell memory formation after mild COVID-19. TCRdb independently ran MiXCR on the 5' RACE reads; one entry per CDR3 protein. Found here are around 310,000 distinct CDR3 sequences, more than 15% of them singletons; the top ten hold 20% to 25%. The sequenced material came from PBMCs or a T cell subset sorted from them (not recorded which). These receptors were taken from a man in his late teens or twenties who had mild COVID-19 (a few samples of this study predate the infection). Cell type and time point are not known.

The chain is built from TRBV2 and TRBJ1-2; 8 nucleotides match TRBD1. CDR3 length: 13 residues. Per germline, CDR1 SNHLY and CDR2 FYNNEI. The V gene end was trimmed by 10 bases and the J gene end by 4 bases; junction bases not matched to a gene: 8. CDR3 coding DNA: TGTGCCACTCGGACAGGGAGGCCCTATGGCTACACCTTC. Protein sequence: CATRTGRPYGYTF.

The V gene is TRBV7-2, the J gene TRBJ1-2; 7 bases map to TRBD1. With V trimmed by 7 bases and J by 7 bases, 6 bases remained unmatched. The CDR3 is 12 amino acids. CDR1 SGHTA and CDR2 FQGNSA come from the germline V gene. The CDR3 DNA follows: TGTGCCAGCATCGACAGGGAACGTGGCTACACCTTC. Translated: CASIDRERGYTF.

This rearrangement joins TRBV7-2 to TRBJ2-1, with 7 bases fitting TRBD1. The germline V gene has CDR1 SGHTA and CDR2 FQGNSA. This CDR3 region has 14 residues. The ends lost 5 bases at V and 11 bases at J; junction bases unmatched: 12. The CDR3 loop is CASSLSGQNLKQFF. The CDR3 nucleotides are TGTGCCAGCAGCCTCTCGGGACAGAACCTTAAGCAGTTCTTC.

The table lists this clonotype with many counts. The J gene is TRBJ2-7, the V gene TRBV5-1; D possibly corresponds to TRBD2 (5 bases). The CDR3 spans 16 residues. Trimming took 0 bases from V and 3 from J, leaving 16 bases between them. Germline CDR1 is SGHRS and CDR2 is YFSETQ. This CDR3 reads CASSLGSSFGHYEQYV. The CDR3 DNA sequence: TGCGCCAGCAGCTTGGGGTCTAGCTTCGGGCACTACGAGCAGTACGTC.

This rearrangement joins TRBV19 to TRBJ1-5; D is undetermined. Trimming shortened V by 3 bases and J by 3 bases, and 12 bases separated the two germline ends. This CDR3 is 15 amino acids long. Per the germline V gene, CDR1 is LNHDA and CDR2 is SQIVND (reference sequence). The CDR3 coding sequence is TGTGCCAGTAGTATGGCTTTGGGGTTCAATCAGCCCCAGCATTTT. It codes for CASSMALGFNQPQHF. Drawing the rest from reference TRBV19 and TRBJ1-5, the complete variable domain is DGGITQSPKYLFRKEGQNVTLSCEQNLNHDAMYWYRQDPGQGLRLIYYSQIVNDFQKGDIAEGYSVSREKKESFPLTVTSAQKNPTAFYLCASSMALGFNQPQHFGDGTRLSIL.

This clonotype has a handful of counts. The chain employs TRBV20-1 and TRBJ2-7, with 7 bases identical to TRBD2. The CDR3 runs to 14 residues. V was pared by 6 bases and J by 1 base, with 9 bases of the junction left unmatched. Per the germline V gene, CDR1 is DFQATT and CDR2 is SNEGSKA (reference sequence). This CDR3 reads CSATPSGDSYEQYF. The CDR3 DNA sequence: TGCAGTGCAACCCCCAGCGGGGATTCCTACGAGCAGTACTTC.

The V gene is TRBV18, the J gene TRBJ1-2; D remains unclear. Trimming removed 0 bases from V and 4 bases from J, with 6 bases in between. The CDR3 sequence is 13 residues long. Germline V lookup: CDR1 KGHSH, CDR2 LQKENI. The DNA for the CDR3 is TGTGCCAGCTCACCACCGGATCGCTATGGCTACACCTTC. This translates into CASSPPDRYGYTF.

This sequence joins TRBV7-3 and TRBJ2-5, with no clear D. The CDR3 has 13 residues. Germline V lookup: CDR1 SGHTA, CDR2 FQGTGA. Trimming pared 5 bases from V and 5 bases from J, leaving 12 bases between. The CDR3 loop reads CASSPLGGETQYF. CDR3 DNA: TGTGCCAGCAGCCCACTGGGTGGGGAGACCCAGTACTTC.

This clonotype appeared a few times. This chain links TRBV5-1 with TRBJ1-4; 11 bases are shared with TRBD1. In germline, CDR1 is SGHRS, CDR2 YFSETQ. Trimming cost V 1 base and J 11 bases; bases outside gene matches: 7. This CDR3 is 15 amino acids long. CDR3 DNA sequence: TGCGCCAGCAGCTTGTCCCGGGACAGGGGGGACAAACTGTTTTTT. Amino acid sequence: CASSLSRDRGDKLFF.